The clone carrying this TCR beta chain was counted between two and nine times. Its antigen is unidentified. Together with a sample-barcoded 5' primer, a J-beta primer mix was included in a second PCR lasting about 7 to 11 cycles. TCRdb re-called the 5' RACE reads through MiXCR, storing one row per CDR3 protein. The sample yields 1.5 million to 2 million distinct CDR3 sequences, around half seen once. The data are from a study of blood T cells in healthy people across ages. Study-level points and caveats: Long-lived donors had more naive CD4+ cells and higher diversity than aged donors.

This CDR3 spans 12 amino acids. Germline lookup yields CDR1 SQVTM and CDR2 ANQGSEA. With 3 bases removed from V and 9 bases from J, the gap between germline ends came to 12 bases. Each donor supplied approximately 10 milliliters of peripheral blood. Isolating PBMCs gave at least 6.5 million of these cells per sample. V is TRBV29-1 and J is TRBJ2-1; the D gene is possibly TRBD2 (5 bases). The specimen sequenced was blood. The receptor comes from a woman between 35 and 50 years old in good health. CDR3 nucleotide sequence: TGCAGCGTTGACGGGAACTCCGGTGAGCAGTTCTTC. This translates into CSVDGNSGEQFF.